One sample yielded the 9 T cell receptor beta chains listed below, sequenced in a study of Graves' ophthalmopathy and Graves' hyperthyroidism. RNA transcripts were the source from which TCR beta CDR3 regions were amplified. Second-round multiplex PCR came after a first-round RT-PCR that employed HTBI primers. TCRdb re-called the multiplex PCR reads through MiXCR, storing one row per CDR3 protein. The sample records 650,000 to 900,000 distinct CDR3 sequences, approximately 40% being singletons. Sequencing was performed on peripheral blood. These receptors were collected from an adult man with Graves' ophthalmopathy.

This clonotype was detected many times. V gene TRBV10-3 combines with J gene TRBJ1-1, with a tentative D call TRBD1 (6 bases). Per the germline V gene, CDR1 is ENHRY and CDR2 is SYGVKD. The CDR3 length is 14 residues. The V gene lost 7 bases and the J gene lost 4 bases, with 16 bases spanning the gap. CDR3 sequence: CAIKLTGRATEAFF. The CDR3 nucleotides are TGTGCCATCAAGTTGACAGGCCGGGCCACTGAAGCTTTCTTT.

This chain links TRBV2 with TRBJ2-5, with D perhaps matching TRBD1 or TRBD2 (5 bases each). The germline V gene has CDR1 SNHLY and CDR2 FYNNEI. The V gene lost 6 bases and the J gene lost 5 bases, with 16 bases spanning the gap. The CDR3 extends over 14 amino acids. The CDR3 DNA follows: TGTGCCAGCAGAGTCGGTGGGACCCGGGAGACCCAGTACTTC. It encodes CASRVGGTRETQYF.

This clonotype was seen a few times. The rearrangement links TRBV7-9 to TRBJ1-1; D gene ambiguous. This CDR3 contains 14 residues. Germline V lookup: CDR1 SEHNR, CDR2 FQNEAQ (reference sequence). Trimming stripped 0 bases from V and 4 bases from J, with 9 bases between. The CDR3 loop reads CASSLAPGSTEAFF. The DNA for the CDR3 is TGTGCCAGCAGCTTAGCTCCCGGGAGCACTGAAGCTTTCTTT.

The chain carries TRBV20-1 and TRBJ2-5; no clear D. From germline, CDR1 is DFQATT and CDR2 SNEGSKA (reference sequence). This CDR3 is 13 amino acids long. Trimming took off 1 base at V and 0 bases at J, with 6 bases between the two ends. The CDR3 loop reads CSARAPYQETQYF. The CDR3 bases are TGCAGTGCTAGAGCCCCGTACCAAGAGACCCAGTACTTC.

This clonotype was seen repeatedly, ten times or more. The V call is TRBV6-1, the J call TRBJ1-1; D remains unclear. Between the trimmed V and J ends, which lost 2 bases and 1 base, there was a span of 8 bases. Germline V gives CDR1 MNHNS, CDR2 SASEGT. The CDR3 covers 14 residues. This CDR3 is CASSERAGNTEAFF. The CDR3 DNA reads as TGTGCCAGCAGTGAACGAGCCGGGAACACTGAAGCTTTCTTT.

This rearrangement joins TRBV4-3 to TRBJ2-7; no reliable D call. The CDR3 has 15 residues. V dropped 0 bases and J dropped 2 bases, with 11 bases sitting between them. The germline V gene has CDR1 LGHNA and CDR2 YSLEER. CDR3 DNA sequence: TGCGCCAGCAGCCAAGAATCAGAGTTCCCCTACGAGCAGTACTTC. As protein: CASSQESEFPYEQYF.

This clonotype has a handful of counts. Mismatch with germline at one junction end may stem from a read error. The chain uses TRBV20-1 and TRBJ2-5; TRBD2 aligns across 11 bases. Germline CDR1 and CDR2: DFQATT and SNEGSKA (reference sequence). The CDR3 extends over 12 amino acids. As DNA, the CDR3 is TGCAGTGCTATTAAACTAGCGGGAGATAATCGCTTC. It yields the protein CSAIKLAGDNRF.

At least ten counts were recorded for this clonotype. V is TRBV2 and J is TRBJ2-7, with D hard to call. V was trimmed by 3 bases and J by 3 bases, leaving 15 bases between them. The CDR3 has 15 residues. Germline V gene sequence: CDR1 SNHLY, CDR2 FYNNEI. The CDR3 nucleotides read TGTGCCAGCAGTGAGTACCACCGGGCCGACTACGAGCAGTACTTC. Its protein product is CASSEYHRADYEQYF.

This clonotype was detected only once. This chain joins TRBV2 and TRBJ1-4; 10 bases map to TRBD1. The germline V gene encodes CDR1 SNHLY and CDR2 FYNNEI. J lost 8 bases, V lost 6 bases, and 6 bases had no gene match. This CDR3 has 14 residues. Written as DNA, the CDR3 is TGTGCCAGCAGACCCGGGACAGGGGTCGAAAAACTGTTTTTT. Amino acids: CASRPGTGVEKLFF.